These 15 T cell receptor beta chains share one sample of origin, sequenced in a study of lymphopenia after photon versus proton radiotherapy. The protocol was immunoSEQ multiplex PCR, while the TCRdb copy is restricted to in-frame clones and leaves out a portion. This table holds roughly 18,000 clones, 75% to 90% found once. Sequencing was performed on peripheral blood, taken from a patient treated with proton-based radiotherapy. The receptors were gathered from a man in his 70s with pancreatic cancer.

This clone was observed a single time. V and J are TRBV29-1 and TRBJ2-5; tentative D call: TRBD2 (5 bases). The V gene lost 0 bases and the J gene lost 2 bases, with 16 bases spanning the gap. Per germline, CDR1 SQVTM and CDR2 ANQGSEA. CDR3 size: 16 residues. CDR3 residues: CSVEDPQDSGQETQYF. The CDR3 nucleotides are TGCAGCGTTGAAGATCCGCAGGACTCAGGACAAGAGACCCAGTACTTC. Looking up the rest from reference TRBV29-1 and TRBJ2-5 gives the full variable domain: SAVISQKPSRDICQRGTSLTIQCQVDSQVTMMFWYRQQPGQSLTLIATANQGSEATYESGFVIDKFPISRPNLTFSTLTVSNMSPEDSSIYLCSVEDPQDSGQETQYFGPGTRLLVL.

Here the CDR3 reads CSVESIGGTDTQYF. The CDR3 bases are TGCAGCGTTGAATCCATCGGGGGCACAGATACGCAGTATTTT. The gene calls are TRBV29-1 and TRBJ2-3, with D possibly TRBD2 on 5 matching bases. Germline CDR1 SQVTM, CDR2 ANQGSEA. This CDR3 has 14 residues. Trimming shortened V by 2 bases and J by 1 base, and 10 bases separated the two germline ends.

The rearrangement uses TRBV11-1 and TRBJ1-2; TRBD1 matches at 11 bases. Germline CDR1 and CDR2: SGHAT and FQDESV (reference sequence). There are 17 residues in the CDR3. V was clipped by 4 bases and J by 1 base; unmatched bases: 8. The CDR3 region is CASSSGQGAIFNYGYTF. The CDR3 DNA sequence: TGTGCCAGCAGCTCCGGACAGGGGGCGATATTTAACTATGGCTACACCTTC.

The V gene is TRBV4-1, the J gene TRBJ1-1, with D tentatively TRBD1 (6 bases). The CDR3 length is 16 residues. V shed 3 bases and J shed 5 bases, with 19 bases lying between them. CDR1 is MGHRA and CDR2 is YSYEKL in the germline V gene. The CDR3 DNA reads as TGCGCCAGCAGCCACCCGGGGGAAGAGGGGGTGACTGAAGCTTTCTTT. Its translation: CASSHPGEEGVTEAFF.

CDR3 DNA: TGTGCCTGGAGTGGCCGGGACGCTCAAAATGAAAAACTGTTTTTT. Amino acid sequence: CAWSGRDAQNEKLFF. The gene calls are TRBV30 and TRBJ1-4, with D tentatively TRBD1 (5 bases). Trimming took 1 base from V and 5 from J, leaving 14 bases between them. Per the germline V gene, CDR1 is GTSNPN and CDR2 is SVGIG (reference sequence). The CDR3 runs 15 residues.

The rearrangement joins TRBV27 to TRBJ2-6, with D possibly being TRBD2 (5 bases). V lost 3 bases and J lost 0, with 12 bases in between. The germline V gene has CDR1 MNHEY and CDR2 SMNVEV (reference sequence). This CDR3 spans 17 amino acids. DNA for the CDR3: TGTGCCAGCAGTTTCGAGGGTCCCCTCTCTGGGGCCAACGTCCTGACTTTC. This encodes CASSFEGPLSGANVLTF. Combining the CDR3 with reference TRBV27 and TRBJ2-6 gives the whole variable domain EAQVTQNPRYLITVTGKKLTVTCSQNMNHEYMSWYRQDPGLGLRQIYYSMNVEVTDKGDVPEGYKVSRKEKRNFPLILESPSPNQTSLYFCASSFEGPLSGANVLTFGAGSRLTVL.

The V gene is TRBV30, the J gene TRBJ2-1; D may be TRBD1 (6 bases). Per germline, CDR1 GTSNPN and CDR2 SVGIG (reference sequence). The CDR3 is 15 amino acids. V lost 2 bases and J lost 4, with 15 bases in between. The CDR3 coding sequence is TGTGCCTGGAGTATTTTGGGGGCCCTTTACAATGAGCAGTTCTTC. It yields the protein CAWSILGALYNEQFF.

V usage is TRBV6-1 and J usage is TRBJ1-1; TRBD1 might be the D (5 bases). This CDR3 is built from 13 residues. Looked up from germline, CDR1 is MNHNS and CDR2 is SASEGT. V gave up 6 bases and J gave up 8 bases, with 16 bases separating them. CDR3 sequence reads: CASSGSGAREAFF. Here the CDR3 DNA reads TGTGCCAGCAGCGGTTCCGGGGCCAGGGAAGCTTTCTTT.

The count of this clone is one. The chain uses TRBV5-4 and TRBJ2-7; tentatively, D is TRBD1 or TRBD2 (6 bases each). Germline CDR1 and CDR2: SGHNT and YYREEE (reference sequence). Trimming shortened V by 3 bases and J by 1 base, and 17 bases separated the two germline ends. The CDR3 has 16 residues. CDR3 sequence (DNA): TGTGCCAGCAGCTGGGGGGCGGAAAAGGGGTCCTACGAGCAGTACTTC. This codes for CASSWGAEKGSYEQYF.

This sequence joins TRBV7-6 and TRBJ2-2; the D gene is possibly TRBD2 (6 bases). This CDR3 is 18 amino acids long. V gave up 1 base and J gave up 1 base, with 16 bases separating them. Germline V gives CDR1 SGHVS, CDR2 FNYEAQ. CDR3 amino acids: CASSLVGAGTGNTGELFF. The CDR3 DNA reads TGTGCCAGCAGCTTAGTTGGGGCGGGGACGGGGAACACCGGGGAGCTGTTTTTT.

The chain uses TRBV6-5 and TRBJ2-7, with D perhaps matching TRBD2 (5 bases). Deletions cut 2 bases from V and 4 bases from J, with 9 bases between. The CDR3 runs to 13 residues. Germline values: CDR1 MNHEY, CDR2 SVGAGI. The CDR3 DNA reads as TGTGCCAGCAGTTACACCCGCGGGTACGAGCAGTACTTC. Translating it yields CASSYTRGYEQYF.

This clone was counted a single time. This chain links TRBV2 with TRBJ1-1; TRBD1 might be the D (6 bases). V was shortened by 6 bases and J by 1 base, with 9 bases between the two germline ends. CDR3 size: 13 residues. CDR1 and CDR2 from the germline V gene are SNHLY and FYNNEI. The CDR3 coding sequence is TGTGCCAGCAGCGTGACAGGGAACACTGAAGCTTTCTTT. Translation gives CASSVTGNTEAFF.

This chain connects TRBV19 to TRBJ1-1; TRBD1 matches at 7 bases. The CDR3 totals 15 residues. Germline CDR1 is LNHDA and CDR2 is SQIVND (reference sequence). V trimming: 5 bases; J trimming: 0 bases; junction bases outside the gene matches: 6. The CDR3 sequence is CASSLETGVNTEAFF. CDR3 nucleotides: TGTGCCAGTAGTCTTGAAACAGGGGTGAACACTGAAGCTTTCTTT. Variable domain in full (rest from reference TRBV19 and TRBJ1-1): DGGITQSPKYLFRKEGQNVTLSCEQNLNHDAMYWYRQDPGQGLRLIYYSQIVNDFQKGDIAEGYSVSREKKESFPLTVTSAQKNPTAFYLCASSLETGVNTEAFFGQGTRLTVV.

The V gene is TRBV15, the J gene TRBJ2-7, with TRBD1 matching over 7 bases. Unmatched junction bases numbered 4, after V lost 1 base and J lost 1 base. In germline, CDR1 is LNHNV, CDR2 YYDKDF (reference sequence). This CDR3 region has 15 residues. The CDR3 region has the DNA TGTGCCACCAGCAGAGGAGGGGGCGCGTCCTACGAGCAGTACTTC. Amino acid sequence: CATSRGGGASYEQYF.

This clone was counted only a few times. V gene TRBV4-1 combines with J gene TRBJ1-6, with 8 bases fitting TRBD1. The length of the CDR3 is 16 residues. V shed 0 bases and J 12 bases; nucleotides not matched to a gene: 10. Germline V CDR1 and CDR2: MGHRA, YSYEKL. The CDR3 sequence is CASSQEGRQGSRPLHF. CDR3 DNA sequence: TGCGCCAGCAGCCAAGAAGGACGACAGGGGAGTCGACCCCTCCACTTT.